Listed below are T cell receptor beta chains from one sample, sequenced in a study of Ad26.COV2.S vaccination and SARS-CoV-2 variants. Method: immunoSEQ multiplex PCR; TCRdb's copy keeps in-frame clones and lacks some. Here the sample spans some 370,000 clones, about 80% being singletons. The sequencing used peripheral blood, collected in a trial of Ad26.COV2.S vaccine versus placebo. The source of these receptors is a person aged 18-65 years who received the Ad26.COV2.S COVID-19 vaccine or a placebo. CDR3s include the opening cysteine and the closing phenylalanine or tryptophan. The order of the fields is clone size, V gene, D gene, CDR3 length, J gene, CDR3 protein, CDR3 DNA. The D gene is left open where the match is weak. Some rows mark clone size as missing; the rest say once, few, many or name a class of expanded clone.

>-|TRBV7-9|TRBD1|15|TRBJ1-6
CASSLGQGYNSPLHF
TGTGCCAGCAGCTTAGGACAGGGATATAATTCACCCCTCCACTTT
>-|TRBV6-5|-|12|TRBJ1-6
CASSYSNSPLHF
TGTGCCAGCAGTTACTCAAATTCACCCCTCCACTTT
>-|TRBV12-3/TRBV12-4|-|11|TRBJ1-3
CASSPQSTIYF
TGTGCCAGCAGTCCCCAAAGCACCATATATTTT
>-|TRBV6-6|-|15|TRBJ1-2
CASSYSIKKATGYTF
TGTGCCAGCAGTTACTCGATTAAGAAGGCCACCGGCTACACCTTC
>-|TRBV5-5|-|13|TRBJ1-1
CASSGVSGTEAFF
TGTGCCAGCAGCGGGGTTTCAGGCACTGAAGCTTTCTTT
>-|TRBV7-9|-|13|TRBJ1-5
CASSLRLNQPQHF
TGTGCCAGCAGCTTAAGGTTGAATCAGCCCCAGCATTTT
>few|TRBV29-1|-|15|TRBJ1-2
CSVVTPSGLAYGYTF
TGCAGCGTTGTAACCCCCTCCGGACTAGCCTATGGCTACACCTTC
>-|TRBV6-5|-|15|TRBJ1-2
CASTQLRTDSHGYTF
TGTGCCAGCACCCAACTTCGGACGGATAGCCATGGCTACACCTTC
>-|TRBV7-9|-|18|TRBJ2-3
CASSNVVGRTISTDTQYF
TGTGCCAGCAGCAACGTCGTGGGGAGAACGATTAGCACAGATACGCAGTATTTT
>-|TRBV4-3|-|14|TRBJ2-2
CASSWRVLTGELFF
TGCGCCAGCAGCTGGAGGGTACTCACCGGGGAGCTGTTTTTT
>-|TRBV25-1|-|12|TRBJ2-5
CASSGGTRTQYF
TGTGCCAGCAGTGGGGGCACAAGGACCCAGTACTTC
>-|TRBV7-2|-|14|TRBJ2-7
CASSPLPGSYEQYF
TGTGCCAGCAGCCCTCTACCAGGTTCCTACGAGCAGTACTTC
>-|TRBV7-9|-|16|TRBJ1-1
CASSLGRTTGMTEAFF
TGTGCCAGCAGCTTAGGGCGCACAACAGGGATGACTGAAGCTTTCTTT
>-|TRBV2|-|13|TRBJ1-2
CASTYKTNYGYTF
TGTGCCAGCACGTACAAAACTAACTATGGCTACACCTTC
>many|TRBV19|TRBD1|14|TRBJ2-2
CASRQGAATGELFF
TGTGCCAGCAGACAGGGGGCCGCCACCGGGGAGCTGTTTTTT
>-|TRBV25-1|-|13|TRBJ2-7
CASSEGRGGEQYF
TGTGCCAGCAGTGAAGGACGGGGCGGCGAGCAGTACTTC
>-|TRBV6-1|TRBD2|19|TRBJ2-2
CASSDRGPSSGVNTGELFF
TGTGCCAGCAGTGATCGGGGTCCGTCTAGCGGGGTGAACACCGGGGAGCTGTTTTTT
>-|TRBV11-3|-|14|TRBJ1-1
CASSLEGRNTEAFF
TGTGCCAGCAGCTTAGAGGGCAGGAACACTGAAGCTTTCTTT
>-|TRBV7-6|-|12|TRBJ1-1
CASGEVRTEAFF
TGTGCCAGCGGGGAGGTCAGGACTGAAGCTTTCTTT
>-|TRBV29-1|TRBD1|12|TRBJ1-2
CSVVGQGVGYTF
TGCAGCGTTGTAGGGCAGGGGGTCGGCTACACCTTC
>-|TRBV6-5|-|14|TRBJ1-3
CATQRGRAGNTIYF
TGTGCCACCCAGCGGGGACGAGCTGGAAACACCATATATTTT
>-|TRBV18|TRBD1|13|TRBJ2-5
CASSSDRAETQYF
TGTGCCAGCTCTTCAGACAGGGCTGAGACCCAGTACTTC
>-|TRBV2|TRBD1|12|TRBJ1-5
CASSSRGEPQHF
TGTGCCAGCAGTTCCAGGGGGGAGCCCCAGCATTTT
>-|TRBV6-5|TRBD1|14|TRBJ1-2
CASSYSGQGVGYTF
TGTGCCAGCAGTTACTCCGGCCAGGGGGTTGGCTACACCTTC
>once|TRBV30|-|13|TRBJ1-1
CAWRHAGSRQAFF
TGTGCCTGGAGACACGCGGGATCCCGGCAAGCTTTCTTT
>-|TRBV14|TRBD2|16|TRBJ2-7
CASSQGGLAGLSEQYF
TGTGCCAGCAGCCAAGGCGGACTAGCGGGGTTATCCGAGCAGTACTTC
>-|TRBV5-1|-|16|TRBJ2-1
CASSPRAAERGNEQFF
TGCGCCAGCAGCCCCCGAGCAGCGGAGAGGGGGAATGAGCAGTTCTTC
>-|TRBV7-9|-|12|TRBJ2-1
CASSWGNNEQFF
TGTGCCAGCAGCTGGGGAAACAATGAGCAGTTCTTC
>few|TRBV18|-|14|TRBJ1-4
CASSPYRDNEKLFF
TGTGCCAGCTCACCGTACAGGGATAATGAAAAACTGTTTTTT
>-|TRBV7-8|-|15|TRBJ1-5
CASSRDDRRNQPQHF
TGTGCCAGCAGCCGAGACGACCGGAGGAATCAGCCCCAGCATTTT
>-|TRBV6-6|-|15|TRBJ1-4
CASSYSRVPLLELFF
TGTGCCAGCAGTTACTCGAGGGTCCCCCTTTTGGAACTGTTTTTT
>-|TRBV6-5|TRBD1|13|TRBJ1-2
CASSRTGDYGYTF
TGTGCCAGCAGTCGGACAGGGGACTATGGCTACACCTTC
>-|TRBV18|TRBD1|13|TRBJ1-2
CASSAGTDYGYTF
TGTGCCAGCTCAGCCGGGACAGACTATGGCTACACCTTC
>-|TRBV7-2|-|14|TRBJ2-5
CASSLGGGGRTQYF
TGTGCCAGCAGCTTAGGTGGTGGGGGGAGGACCCAGTACTTC
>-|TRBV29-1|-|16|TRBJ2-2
CSVEDLLAGNTGELFF
TGCAGCGTTGAAGATCTGTTGGCAGGAAACACCGGGGAGCTGTTTTTT
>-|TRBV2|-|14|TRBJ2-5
CASRTRDQDLPQYF
TGTGCCAGCAGAACCCGGGACCAAGATCTGCCCCAGTACTTC
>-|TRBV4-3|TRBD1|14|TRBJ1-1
CASSQSRGRGVAFF
TGCGCCAGCAGCCAGTCCAGGGGGCGGGGAGTAGCTTTCTTT
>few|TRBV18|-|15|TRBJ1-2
CASSPTALANYGYTF
TGTGCCAGCTCACCGACGGCCCTAGCTAACTATGGCTACACCTTC
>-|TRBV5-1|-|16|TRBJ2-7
CASSLGQVPSSYEQYF
TGCGCCAGCAGCTTGGGACAGGTCCCCAGCTCCTACGAGCAGTACTTC
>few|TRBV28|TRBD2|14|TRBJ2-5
CASRRAGEQETQYF
TGTGCCAGCAGGCGAGCGGGAGAACAAGAGACCCAGTACTTC
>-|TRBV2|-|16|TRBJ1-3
CASSEGASLSGNTIYF
TGTGCCAGCAGTGAAGGGGCCTCCCTTTCTGGAAACACCATATATTTT
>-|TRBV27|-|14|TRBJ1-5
CASSRIVGNQPQHF
TGTGCCAGCAGTAGGATTGTAGGCAATCAGCCCCAGCATTTT
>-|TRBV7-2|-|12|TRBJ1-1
CASSSFGTEAFF
TGTGCCAGCAGCTCGTTTGGCACTGAAGCTTTCTTT
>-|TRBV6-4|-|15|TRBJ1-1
CASSLPGGPNTEAFF
TGTGCCAGCAGTTTACCGGGGGGCCCGAACACTGAAGCTTTCTTT
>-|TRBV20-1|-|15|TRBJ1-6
CSASFGPVYNSPLHF
TGCAGTGCTAGTTTCGGGCCAGTCTATAATTCACCCCTCCACTTT
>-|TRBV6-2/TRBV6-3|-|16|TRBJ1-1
CASSYTPGDSNTEAFF
TGTGCCAGCAGTTACACCCCAGGGGACTCGAACACTGAAGCTTTCTTT
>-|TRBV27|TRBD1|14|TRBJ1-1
CASSRQGLNTEAFF
TGTGCCAGCAGCAGACAGGGGTTGAACACTGAAGCTTTCTTT
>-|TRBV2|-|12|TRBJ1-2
CASSSSARGYTF
TGTGCCAGCAGCTCTTCTGCCAGAGGCTACACCTTC